This TCR beta chain was obtained from a study of cytomegalovirus exposure and HLA in healthy donors. The study, taken as a whole, reports: CMV antigen specificity of three CMV-associated chains was confirmed in vitro. Accounts indicate the classifier identified cytomegalovirus status with strong specificity and sensitivity. What was likely a sequencing artifact was a cluster of highly shared sequence variants.

Germline loops: CDR1 LNHDA, CDR2 SQIVND (reference sequence). V was cut by 3 bases and J by 6 bases, with 18 bases left in between. The CDR3 extends over 15 amino acids. To note about this clone: Its antigen is not known.

Primers included in the PCR were 60 Vbeta and 13 Jbeta primers. Method: immunoSEQ multiplex PCR; TCRdb's copy keeps in-frame clones and lacks some. Seen here are some 210,000 clones, approximately 82% observed once, and the top ten hold approximately 3.8%. Despite likely unrecorded immune exposures, the donors were nominally healthy at the time of sampling. The rearrangement joins TRBV19 to TRBJ2-7, with D maybe TRBD2 (6 bases). Sequencing was done on a sample of PBMCs. The receptor comes from a male donor in good health and CMV-seronegative. CDR3 coding DNA: TGTGCCAGTAGTATCATGGGCCACGGGGGATCCGAGCAGTACTTC. It is translated as CASSIMGHGGSEQYF.